The text below deals with one T cell receptor beta chain. Its target is unknown. This specimen comes from a study of T cell responses to AZD1222 COVID-19 vaccine. Study-wide findings and caveats: Among the donors, most were white British and more were female, and clonal diversity was possibly underestimated.

Profiling relied on immunoSEQ multiplex PCR, and the TCRdb table lists in-frame clones only, not all of them. Among some 98,000 clones listed, 88% were seen once. The germline V gene has CDR1 LGHDT and CDR2 YNNKEL (reference sequence). The length of the CDR3 is 14 residues. Trimming removed 5 bases at V and 7 bases at J, with 18 bases between. The receptor was isolated from an adult who received the AZD1222 COVID-19 vaccine. The chain has TRBV3-1 (or the pseudogene TRBV3-2) and TRBJ2-7; D might be TRBD1 (7 bases). The sample in question was peripheral blood, obtained 28 days after the second AZD1222 dose. The CDR3 DNA reads TGTGCCAGCAGCACGACCCAGGGGGGTTGGGAGCAGTACTTC. Its protein is CASSTTQGGWEQYF.